This T cell receptor (beta chain) was sequenced in a study of OX40 agonist ivuxolimab in advanced cancers. Study-wide context: Dose-escalation patients were diagnosed with hepatocellular carcinoma, melanoma, renal cell cancer or head and neck cancer. Therapy given before enrollment (anti-PD-1, anti-PD-L1 or anti-CTLA-4) was allowed, and roughly 41% had some.

Clones were read by immunoSEQ multiplex PCR, and TCRdb kept only the in-frame ones, dropping some. This table holds over 35,000 clones, roughly 90% found once. CDR3 length equals 15 residues. Germline V gives CDR1 SSHAT, CDR2 FNYEAQ (reference sequence). Note on this clone: Compared with germline, one end of the junction differs, possibly owing to a read error.

The source was CD4+ or CD8+ T cells sorted from blood, collected in a trial of the OX40 agonist ivuxolimab. The chain joins TRBV7-7 to TRBJ2-5, with 13 bases fitting TRBD2. The sequence derives from an adult with an advanced solid tumor such as melanoma, head and neck, liver or kidney cancer. Written as DNA, the CDR3 is TGTGCTAGCAGTACGACTAGCGGGGGGCCCGAGACCCAGTACTTC. It specifies CASSTTSGGPETQYF. Filled out from reference TRBV7-7 and TRBJ2-5, the complete variable domain reads GAGVSQSPRYKVTKRGQDVTLRCDPISSHATLYWYQQALGQGPEFLTYFNYEAQPDKSGLPSDRFSAERPEGSISTLTIQRTEQRDSAMYRCASSTTSGGPETQYFGPGTRLLVL.